The 11 T cell receptor beta chains in this list originate from one sample, sequenced in a study of Ad26.COV2.S vaccination and SARS-CoV-2 variants. The assay was immunoSEQ multiplex PCR, and TCRdb's table has in-frame clones only and misses some. The sample consists of 400,000 to 500,000 clones, roughly nine tenths of them appearing once. Specified treatment: some 20 received Ad26.COV2.S at low or high dose, single or two shots; a few received placebo; per-sample allocation not given. Samples came from day 63 after the first vaccine or placebo injection. The sequences come from peripheral blood, collected in a trial of Ad26.COV2.S vaccine versus placebo. These TCRs come from a person aged 18 to 65 who received the Ad26.COV2.S COVID-19 vaccine or a placebo.

CDR3 residues: CASSEWVGREGQPQHF. The CDR3, as DNA: TGTGCCAGCAGTGAATGGGTTGGCAGGGAGGGACAGCCCCAGCATTTT. V is TRBV6-1 and J is TRBJ1-5; D possibly corresponds to TRBD1 (5 bases). Per germline, CDR1 MNHNS and CDR2 SASEGT. Trimming left V 2 bases short and J 7 bases short, with 18 bases between. The CDR3 length is 16 residues.

This clone was found once. The gene calls are TRBV5-1 and TRBJ1-2, with TRBD1 matching 9 bases. Germline CDR1 is SGHRS and CDR2 is YFSETQ. The CDR3 sequence is 16 residues long. Germline trimming cut 3 bases from V and 8 bases from J; bases unmatched to any gene: 14. The CDR3 nucleotides are TGCGCCAGCAGCTCAGCGCCGGGACAGGGTGGGGGCGGCTACACCTTC. Translating it yields CASSSAPGQGGGGYTF.

This clone was recorded once. The rearrangement uses TRBV5-4 and TRBJ1-2; 8 bases are shared with TRBD1. From germline, CDR1 is SGHNT and CDR2 YYREEE (reference sequence). The CDR3 extends over 14 amino acids. V lost 4 bases and J lost 7; bases outside the gene matches: 9. The CDR3 protein is CASSLDRDERGYTF. CDR3 bases: TGTGCCAGCAGCCTGGACAGGGACGAGCGTGGCTACACCTTC.

V and J are TRBV4-1 and TRBJ2-7, with TRBD1 identical over 11 bases. Germline V gene sequence: CDR1 MGHRA, CDR2 YSYEKL. The CDR3 sequence is 15 residues long. The junction had 5 bases not matched to a gene; V was cut back by 4 bases and J by 3 bases. CDR3 amino acids: CASSLRTGGVYEQYF. The CDR3 bases are TGCGCCAGCAGCCTTAGGACAGGGGGCGTCTACGAGCAGTACTTC.

This chain's CDR3 is CASSTTGGIKAFF. The DNA for the CDR3 is TGTGCCAGCAGTACGACAGGGGGCATCAAAGCTTTCTTT. The gene calls are TRBV2 and TRBJ1-1, with 10 bases lining up with TRBD1. Germline assignment: CDR1 SNHLY and CDR2 FYNNEI. J gave up 9 bases and V 5 bases, and 6 bases lay outside the gene matches. The length of the CDR3 is 13 residues. Filled out from reference TRBV2 and TRBJ1-1, the complete variable domain reads EPEVTQTPSHQVTQMGQEVILRCVPISNHLYFYWYRQILGQKVEFLVSFYNNEISEKSEIFDDQFSVERPDGSNFTLKIRSTKLEDSAMYFCASSTTGGIKAFFGQGTRLTVV.

This chain connects TRBV9 to TRBJ2-3; possible D gene TRBD1, 6 bases. CDR1 SGDLS and CDR2 YYNGEE come from the germline V gene. V lost 1 base, J lost 5 bases, and 14 bases lay in between. The CDR3 is 15 residues long. The CDR3 bases are TGTGCCAGCAGCGTATCTTCAGGGGCCCTAGATACGCAGTATTTT. This translates into CASSVSSGALDTQYF.

This rearrangement joins TRBV5-4 to TRBJ1-1, with D possibly matching TRBD1 (6 bases). From germline, CDR1 is SGHNT and CDR2 YYREEE (reference sequence). This CDR3 spans 14 amino acids. V dropped 4 bases and J dropped 5 bases, with 15 bases sitting between them. CDR3 nucleotides: TGTGCCAGCAGCCCGGACGAAGGGGGGACTGAAGCTTTCTTT. Protein sequence: CASSPDEGGTEAFF.

The chain has TRBV7-3 and TRBJ1-6; D ambiguous. The V gene's germline CDR1 is SGHTA and CDR2 FQGTGA. V lost 0 bases and J 9 bases, leaving 6 bases between the germline ends. The CDR3 spans 13 residues. The CDR3 DNA follows: TGTGCCAGCAGCTTAACGACGGTTTCACCCCTCCACTTT. Amino acid sequence: CASSLTTVSPLHF.

This clone was seen only a few times. This sequence joins TRBV6-5 and TRBJ2-7; D ambiguous. Germline CDR1 and CDR2: MNHEY and SVGAGI. Trimming took off 0 bases at V and 2 bases at J, with 8 bases between the two ends. The CDR3 extends over 14 amino acids. The chain's CDR3 is CASSYSGRTYEQYF. The CDR3 DNA sequence: TGTGCCAGCAGTTACTCCGGGCGCACCTACGAGCAGTACTTC.

The J gene is TRBJ2-5, the V gene TRBV19, with TRBD2 identical over 10 bases. CDR1 is LNHDA and CDR2 is SQIVND in the germline V gene (reference sequence). Trimming cost V 2 bases and J 5 bases; bases outside gene matches: 5. This CDR3 is 15 amino acids long. The CDR3 DNA reads TGTGCCAGTAGTATACTAGCGGGGGAATTTGAGACCCAGTACTTC. Protein: CASSILAGEFETQYF.

This rearrangement joins TRBV19 to TRBJ1-5; D perhaps matches TRBD1 (5 bases). The CDR3 contains 15 residues. In germline, CDR1 is LNHDA, CDR2 SQIVND (reference sequence). The V end was cut by 7 bases, the J end by 7 bases, with 20 bases between. The DNA of the CDR3 is TGTGCCAGTACACCCGGGGCTTCTCGTACCCAGCCCCAGCATTTT. The encoded protein is CASTPGASRTQPQHF. Based on the CDR3 plus reference TRBV19 and TRBJ1-5, the full variable domain is DGGITQSPKYLFRKEGQNVTLSCEQNLNHDAMYWYRQDPGQGLRLIYYSQIVNDFQKGDIAEGYSVSREKKESFPLTVTSAQKNPTAFYLCASTPGASRTQPQHFGDGTRLSIL.